This T cell receptor beta chain is from a study of T cells in Graves' hyperthyroidism and ophthalmopathy. When ophthalmopathy did not progress within 18 months, Graves' hyperthyroidism was considered stable. The authors obtained PBMCs from about 9.5 ml of fresh peripheral blood. This CDR3 is 12 amino acids long. Germline trimming cut 5 bases from V and 11 bases from J; bases unmatched to any gene: 7. CDR1 is MNHEY and CDR2 is SMNVEV in the germline V gene (reference sequence). There were TCR beta CDR3 regions amplified from RNA transcripts. A first-round RT-PCR of the TCR CDR3 used the HTBI primer set. TCRdb reprocessed the multiplex PCR reads via MiXCR and lists one record per CDR3 protein. The sample holds fewer than 350,000 distinct CDR3 sequences, roughly a fifth seen once. This clonotype has ten or more counts.

The genes are TRBV27 and TRBJ1-1; TRBD1 matches at 8 bases. The receptor was derived from a woman aged 50 to 65 with Graves' hyperthyroidism. The sequencing input was blood. The CDR3 DNA reads TGTGCCAGCAGTACCCGACAGGGGTGGGCTTTCTTT. Its protein is CASSTRQGWAFF.